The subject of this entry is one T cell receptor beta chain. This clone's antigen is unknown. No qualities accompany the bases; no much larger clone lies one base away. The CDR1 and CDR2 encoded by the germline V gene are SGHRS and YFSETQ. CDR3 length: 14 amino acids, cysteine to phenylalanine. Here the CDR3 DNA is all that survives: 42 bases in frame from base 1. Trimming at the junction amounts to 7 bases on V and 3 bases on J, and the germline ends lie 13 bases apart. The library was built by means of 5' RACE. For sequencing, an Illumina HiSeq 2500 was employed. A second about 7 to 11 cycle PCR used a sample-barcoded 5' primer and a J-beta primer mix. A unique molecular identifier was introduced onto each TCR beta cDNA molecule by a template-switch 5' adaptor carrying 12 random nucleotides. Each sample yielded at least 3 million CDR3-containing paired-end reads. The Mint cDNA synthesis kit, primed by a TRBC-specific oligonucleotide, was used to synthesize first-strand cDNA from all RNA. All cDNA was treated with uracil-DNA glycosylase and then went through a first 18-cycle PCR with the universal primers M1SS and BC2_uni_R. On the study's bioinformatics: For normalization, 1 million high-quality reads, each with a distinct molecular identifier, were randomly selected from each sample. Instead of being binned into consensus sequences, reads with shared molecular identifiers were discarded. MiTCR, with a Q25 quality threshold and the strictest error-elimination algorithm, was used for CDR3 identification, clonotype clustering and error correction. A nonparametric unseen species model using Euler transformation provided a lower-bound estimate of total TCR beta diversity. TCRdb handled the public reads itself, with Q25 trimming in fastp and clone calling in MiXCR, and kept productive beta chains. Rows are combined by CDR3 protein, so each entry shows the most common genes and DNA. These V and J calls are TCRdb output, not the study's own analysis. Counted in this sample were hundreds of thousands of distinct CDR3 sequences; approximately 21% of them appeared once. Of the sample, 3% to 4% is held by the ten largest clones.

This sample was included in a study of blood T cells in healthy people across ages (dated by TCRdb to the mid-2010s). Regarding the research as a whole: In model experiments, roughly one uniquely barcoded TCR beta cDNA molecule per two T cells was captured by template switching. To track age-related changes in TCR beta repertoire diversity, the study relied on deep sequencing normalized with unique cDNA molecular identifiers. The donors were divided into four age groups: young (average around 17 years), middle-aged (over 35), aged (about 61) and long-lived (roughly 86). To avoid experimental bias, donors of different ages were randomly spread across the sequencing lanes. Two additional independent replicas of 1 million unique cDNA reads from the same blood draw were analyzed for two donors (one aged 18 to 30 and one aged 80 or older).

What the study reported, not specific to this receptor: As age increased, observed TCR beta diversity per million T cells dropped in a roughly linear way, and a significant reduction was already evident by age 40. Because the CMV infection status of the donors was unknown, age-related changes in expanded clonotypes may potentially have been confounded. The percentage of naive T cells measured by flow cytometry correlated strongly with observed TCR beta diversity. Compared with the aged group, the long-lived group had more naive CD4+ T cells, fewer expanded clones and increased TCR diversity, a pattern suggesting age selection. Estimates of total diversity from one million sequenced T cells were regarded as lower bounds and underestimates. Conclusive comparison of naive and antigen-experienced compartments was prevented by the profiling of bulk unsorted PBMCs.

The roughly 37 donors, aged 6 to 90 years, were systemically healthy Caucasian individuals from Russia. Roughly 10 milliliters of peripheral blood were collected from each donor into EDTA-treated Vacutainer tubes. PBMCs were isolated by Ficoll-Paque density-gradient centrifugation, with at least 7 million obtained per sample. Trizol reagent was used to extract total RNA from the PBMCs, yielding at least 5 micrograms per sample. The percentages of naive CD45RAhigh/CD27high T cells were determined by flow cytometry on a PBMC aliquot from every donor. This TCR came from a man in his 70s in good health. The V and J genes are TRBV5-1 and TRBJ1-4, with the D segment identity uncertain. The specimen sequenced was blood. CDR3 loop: CASRPDVSNEKLFF. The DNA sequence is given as TGCGCCAGCCGTCCTGATGTATCTAATGAAAAACTGTTTTTT.